Sequencing of this T cell receptor (beta chain) was carried out in a study of neoadjuvant anti-PD-1 for oral cavity cancer. Time point meaning: after neoadjuvant nivolumab, at surgical resection. Patients were newly diagnosed with stage II-IVA oral cavity squamous cell carcinoma without prior systemic or radiation treatment. Generated by immunoSEQ multiplex PCR, the TCRdb table keeps only in-frame clones and is missing some. The sample shows around 10,000 clones, more than 55% of them seen only once. The sample was tumor tissue, taken after nivolumab (anti-PD-1) treatment. This TCR was sampled from a person aged 35-79 years with oral cavity squamous cell carcinoma.

CDR3 DNA sequence: TGCGCCAGCAGCTTACAAAACGCTGATACGCAGTATTTT. Amino acid sequence: CASSLQNADTQYF. The chain links TRBV5-1 to TRBJ2-3; D not resolved. The CDR3 is 13 amino acids. V gave up 2 bases and J gave up 6 bases, with 10 bases separating them. In germline, CDR1 is SGHRS, CDR2 YFSETQ.